The 17 T cell receptor beta chains in this list originate from one sample, sequenced in a study of blood T cells in healthy people across ages. A second PCR, run for roughly 7 to 11 cycles, used a sample-barcoded 5' primer plus a J-beta primer mix. TCRdb passed the 5' RACE reads through MiXCR, listing each CDR3 protein once. The table shows 900,000 to 950,000 distinct CDR3 sequences, with approximately 32% occurring only once. The sample also formed part of further work on T cells of mothers and their children.

The specimen sequenced was blood. These TCRs come from a woman aged 40 to 55 in good health.

The J gene is TRBJ2-4, the V gene TRBV20-1; D not certain. The J call is uncertain, as TRBJ2-7 better fits the DNA end. There are 12 residues in the CDR3. CDR1 and CDR2 from the germline V gene are DFQATT and SNEGSKA (reference sequence). CDR3 region: CSALVQSSEQYF. In DNA, the CDR3 is TGCAGTGCTCTGGTGCAATCGAGCGAGCAGTACTTC.

The V call is TRBV7-2, the J call TRBJ2-3; 7 bases line up with TRBD2. J was trimmed by 4 bases and V by 2 bases; bases with no gene match: 12. Per the germline V gene, CDR1 is SGHTA and CDR2 is FQGNSA. This CDR3 is 17 amino acids long. The DNA for the CDR3 is TGTGCCAGCAGCTTATCCTACCGGGGGGAACTTCCAGATACGCAGTATTTT. Amino acids: CASSLSYRGELPDTQYF.

Remarks on this clonotype: This may arise from a read error, as a much more abundant clone is one base away. The chain's CDR3 is CASSEAGGYSYEQFF. The CDR3 coding sequence is TGTGCCAGCAGTGAAGCGGGGGGGTACTCCTACGAGCAGTTCTTC. The chain has TRBV12-3 or TRBV12-4 and TRBJ2-1; TRBD2 matches 10 bases. The V segment lost 5 bases and the J segment 10 bases; nucleotides outside the gene matches: 11. This CDR3 is 15 amino acids long.

The chain has TRBV20-1 and TRBJ1-2; D not certain. The CDR3 is made up of 13 amino acids. V was pared by 5 bases and J by 5 bases, with 15 bases between. Germline CDR1 is DFQATT and CDR2 is SNEGSKA (reference sequence). The CDR3 DNA is TGCAGTGCTCCGGACCTCTATTATTATGGCTACACCTTC. This encodes CSAPDLYYYGYTF.

This clonotype was counted many times. The chain couples TRBV20-1 to TRBJ2-1, with D possibly called TRBD1 or TRBD2 (5 bases each). Germline CDR1 reads DFQATT; CDR2 reads SNEGSKA (reference sequence). The CDR3 is made up of 12 amino acids. V dropped 3 bases and J dropped 4 bases, with 7 bases sitting between them. The CDR3 DNA follows: TGCAGTGCTAGGGGACCATACAATGAGCAGTTCTTC. Amino acids: CSARGPYNEQFF.

With respect to this clonotype: A much more abundant neighbour one base away suggests this may be a read error. This chain connects TRBV7-2 to TRBJ2-1, with D perhaps matching TRBD2 (5 bases). The CDR3 sequence is 13 residues long. Germline-derived CDR1 and CDR2 are SGHTA and FQGNSA. CDR3 bases: TGTGCCAGCAGCTCCCTAGCTCTTAATGAGCGGTTCTTC. Its translation is CASSSLALNERFF.

The table lists this clonotype with many counts. The chain joins TRBV20-1 to TRBJ1-4; tentative D call: TRBD1 (5 bases). Trimming took 3 bases from V and 0 from J, leaving 8 bases between them. Germline V gene lookup returns CDR1 DFQATT and CDR2 SNEGSKA (reference sequence). The CDR3 totals 14 residues. CDR3 sequence (DNA): TGCAGTGCTAGTTCAGGGTCAACTAATGAAAAACTGTTTTTT. It is translated as CSASSGSTNEKLFF.

This chain joins TRBV11-2 and TRBJ2-7, with 9 nucleotides matching TRBD1. Per germline, CDR1 SGHAT and CDR2 FQNNGV. With V trimmed by 4 bases and J by 4 bases, 11 bases remained unmatched. This CDR3 contains 16 residues. CDR3 region: CASSSMGDRAIYEQYF. The CDR3 DNA sequence: TGTGCCAGCAGCTCCATGGGGGACAGGGCGATATACGAGCAGTACTTC.

This clonotype was seen at least ten times. This chain uses TRBV12-3 or TRBV12-4 with TRBJ2-7; maybe TRBD1 (6 bases). Trimming took 6 bases from V and 6 from J, leaving 12 bases between them. The length of the CDR3 is 12 residues. Here the CDR3 reads CASSLGQFEQYF. CDR3 DNA sequence: TGTGCCAGCAGCCTTGGACAGTTCGAGCAGTACTTC.

The chain is built from TRBV4-1 and TRBJ2-1; D may be TRBD1 (6 bases). Per germline, CDR1 MGHRA and CDR2 YSYEKL. CDR3 size: 16 residues. Trimming cost V 0 bases and J 2 bases, with 11 bases left between them. For the CDR3, the DNA is TGCGCCAGCAGCCAAGATAAGCAGGGGACCTACAATGAGCAGTTCTTC. Protein sequence: CASSQDKQGTYNEQFF.

This clonotype has a handful of counts. This chain connects TRBV3-1 to TRBJ2-5, with 9 bases fitting TRBD2. The CDR3 extends over 17 amino acids. CDR1 is LGHDT and CDR2 is YNNKEL in the germline V gene (reference sequence). V was pared by 0 bases and J by 2 bases, with 7 bases of the junction left unmatched. The CDR3 nucleotides are TGTGCCAGCAGCCAAGATATGGTAGCGGGGGTGCAAGAGACCCAGTACTTC. Translation gives CASSQDMVAGVQETQYF.

This CDR3 is CAWSGRTGPGYTF. In DNA, the CDR3 is TGTGCCTGGAGTGGTCGGACAGGGCCGGGCTACACCTTC. This rearrangement joins TRBV30 to TRBJ1-2; 8 positions agree with TRBD1. Germline values: CDR1 GTSNPN, CDR2 SVGIG (reference sequence). This CDR3 has 13 amino acids. J gave up 8 bases and V 1 base, and 6 bases lay outside the gene matches.

This chain joins TRBV3-1 and TRBJ2-1; 11 bases agree with TRBD2. This CDR3 is built from 19 residues. After removal of 5 bases from V and 0 bases from J, the junction contained 12 bases not matched to a gene. Germline V gene sequence: CDR1 LGHDT, CDR2 YNNKEL (reference sequence). CDR3: CASSVTQGLADSSYNEQFF. CDR3 sequence (DNA): TGTGCCAGCAGCGTAACTCAGGGACTAGCGGATAGCTCCTACAATGAGCAGTTCTTC.

This clonotype was recorded a few times. This chain connects TRBV5-8 to TRBJ2-7, with D perhaps matching TRBD2 (6 bases). Trimming removed 6 bases at V and 4 bases at J, with 17 bases between. The CDR3 is made up of 14 amino acids. Germline assignment: CDR1 SGHTS and CDR2 YDEGEE. The CDR3, as DNA: TGTGCCAGCATTCTCCGGGACGGGAGTTACGAGCAGTACTTC. The encoded protein is CASILRDGSYEQYF.

In regard to this clonotype: A much larger clone lies one base from this, so it may be a read error. The chain links TRBV7-2 to TRBJ2-2; weak D call: TRBD1 (6 bases). In germline, CDR1 is SGHTA, CDR2 FQGNSA. V lost 5 bases, J lost 3 bases, and 10 bases lay in between. There are 14 residues in the CDR3. The CDR3 DNA is TGTGCCAGCAGCACCCGACAGGACACCGGGGAGCTGTTTTTT. Protein: CASSTRQDTGELFF.

About this clonotype: With a much larger clone just one base away, this may be a read error. CDR3 residues: CSVAGQGGETQYF. The DNA of the CDR3 is TGCAGCGTTGCGGGACAGGGTGGAGAGACCCAGTACTTC. This chain joins TRBV29-1 and TRBJ2-5, with 9 bases matching TRBD1. V trimming: 4 bases; J trimming: 4 bases; junction bases outside the gene matches: 4. Germline CDR1 is SQVTM and CDR2 is ANQGSEA. The CDR3 is 13 residues long.

This chain links TRBV7-9 with TRBJ1-5, with unresolved D. Per the germline V gene, CDR1 is SEHNR and CDR2 is FQNEAQ (reference sequence). This CDR3 has 14 residues. Trimming shortened V by 1 base and J by 9 bases, and 13 bases separated the two germline ends. In DNA form, the CDR3 reads TGTGCCAGCAGCTTAGGCGCGGGAGCGCGGCCCCAGCATTTT. This gives the protein CASSLGAGARPQHF.